This note documents a single TCR beta chain sequence. The antigen is unknown. This CDR3 region has 17 residues. The germline gives CDR1 PRHDT, CDR2 FYEKMQ (reference sequence). V was trimmed by 0 bases and J by 0 bases, leaving 11 bases between them. The sample belongs to a study of T cell responses to AZD1222 COVID-19 vaccine. Some clones are missing from TCRdb's copy, which holds only in-frame ones; the method was immunoSEQ multiplex PCR. The profile shows 70,000 to 95,000 clones, roughly 89% of them singletons. Study-level results: Spike-spanning, vaccine-associated CD4 TCRs were dominant at 160-218 and 743-854. Baseline serology detected seropositivity in only 5 or 6 AZD1222 recipients. Repertoires in all cases were sampled only once the peak T cell response had passed. There were mostly white British donors and more females than males, and clonal diversity was possibly underestimated.

The starting material was peripheral blood, obtained on day 0 of MenACWY control vaccination. The chain uses TRBV13 and TRBJ2-2; the D gene could be TRBD1 or TRBD2 (6 bases each). The clonotype originates from an adult in good health. CDR3 in amino acids: CASSLGLGGPNTGELFF. The CDR3 DNA is TGTGCCAGCAGCTTAGGCCTCGGGGGCCCGAACACCGGGGAGCTGTTTTTT.